The 14 T cell receptor beta chains reported below all come from one sample, sequenced in a study of blood T cell repertoires in COVID-19. Sequencing was performed with immunoSEQ multiplex PCR; in TCRdb, only in-frame clones are kept and a portion is missing. This table has 25,000 to 35,000 clones, around 94% appearing once. Specimen: peripheral blood. These TCRs come from a woman aged 70-85 years with COVID-19, enrolled during active disease.

V usage is TRBV18 and J usage is TRBJ1-1, with TRBD1 identical over 10 bases. Germline lookup yields CDR1 KGHSH and CDR2 LQKENI. The CDR3 is 14 residues long. The ends lost 6 bases at V and 5 bases at J; junction bases unmatched: 6. The DNA of the CDR3 is TGTGCCAGCTCCCTCGGGACAGGGGAAACTGAAGCTTTCTTT. Translated, it gives CASSLGTGETEAFF.

The chain links TRBV7-9 to TRBJ2-1; unclear D gene. CDR3 size: 14 residues. The germline V gene encodes CDR1 SEHNR and CDR2 FQNEAQ (reference sequence). V was pared by 4 bases and J by 7 bases, with 14 bases between. For the CDR3, the DNA is TGTGCCAGCAGCTATCCCTTCGTCTCTAATGAGCAGTTCTTC. It yields the protein CASSYPFVSNEQFF.

The rearrangement joins TRBV2 to TRBJ2-2; D call uncertain. The CDR3 has 15 amino acids. V lost 7 bases and J lost 2, with 14 bases in between. Germline V CDR1 and CDR2: SNHLY, FYNNEI. In DNA form, the CDR3 reads TGTGCCAGCAAGCTAACGGTCATCAACACCGGGGAGCTGTTTTTT. It is translated as CASKLTVINTGELFF. Using reference TRBV2 and TRBJ2-2 for the parts outside the CDR3, the full variable domain is EPEVTQTPSHQVTQMGQEVILRCVPISNHLYFYWYRQILGQKVEFLVSFYNNEISEKSEIFDDQFSVERPDGSNFTLKIRSTKLEDSAMYFCASKLTVINTGELFFGEGSRLTVL.

The CDR3 DNA reads TGTGCCATCGGCGACCTAGGCACTGAAGCTTTCTTT. Its protein product is CAIGDLGTEAFF. This chain uses TRBV10-3 with TRBJ1-1; D uncertain. CDR1 and CDR2 from the germline V gene are ENHRY and SYGVKD. Trimming removed 8 bases at V and 4 bases at J, with 11 bases between. This CDR3 has 12 residues.

V is TRBV15 and J is TRBJ2-1; 7 bases are a match to TRBD2. Looked up from germline, CDR1 is LNHNV and CDR2 is YYDKDF (reference sequence). Trimming at V came to 3 bases and at J to 8 bases, leaving 10 bases not matched to a gene. CDR3 length: 15 amino acids. CDR3 in DNA: TGTGCCACCAGCAGGGGGGGGTTCCTAGCGGATGAGCAGTTCTTC. Protein: CATSRGGFLADEQFF.

The chain couples TRBV27 to TRBJ2-5; D possibly corresponds to TRBD2 (6 bases). Germline loops: CDR1 MNHEY, CDR2 SMNVEV (reference sequence). Trimming took 5 bases from V and 3 from J, leaving 13 bases between them. The CDR3 covers 14 residues. This CDR3 is CASSGGILEETQYF. CDR3 nucleotides: TGTGCCAGCAGTGGCGGGATCTTGGAAGAGACCCAGTACTTC.

The chain is built from TRBV19 and TRBJ2-7, with 10 bases identical to TRBD1. CDR1 and CDR2 from the germline V gene are LNHDA and SQIVND (reference sequence). Germline trimming cut 6 bases from V and 3 bases from J; bases unmatched to any gene: 8. The CDR3 spans 15 residues. The CDR3 spells CASSPGTGDIYEQYF. CDR3 in DNA: TGTGCCAGTAGCCCCGGGACAGGGGATATCTACGAGCAGTACTTC.

The chain is built from TRBV28 and TRBJ1-1; no clear D gene. The CDR3 has 13 amino acids. The V end lost 6 bases, the J end lost 6 bases, and 14 bases lay between the germline ends. CDR1 and CDR2 (germline): MDHEN, SYDVKM. CDR3: CASSLPIAAEAFF. The DNA for the CDR3 is TGTGCCAGCAGCCTACCGATAGCGGCTGAAGCTTTCTTT.

The chain joins TRBV28 to TRBJ1-2, with TRBD1 as a possible D gene (6 bases). V was pared by 6 bases and J by 0 bases, with 11 bases between. Germline V lookup: CDR1 MDHEN, CDR2 SYDVKM. The CDR3 has 14 residues. This CDR3 is CASSTGNSNYGYTF. The CDR3 DNA follows: TGTGCCAGCAGCACAGGGAATTCTAACTATGGCTACACCTTC.

The genes are TRBV9 and TRBJ1-1; 7 nucleotides line up with TRBD1. Germline CDR1 SGDLS, CDR2 YYNGEE. V lost 3 bases, J lost 4 bases, and 3 bases stayed unmatched. The CDR3 consists of 13 residues. CDR3 DNA sequence: TGTGCCAGCAGCGCGACAGGGCCCACTGAAGCTTTCTTT. It encodes CASSATGPTEAFF.

The rearrangement uses TRBV6-5 and TRBJ1-4; 8 bases map to TRBD1. Germline V gene sequence: CDR1 MNHEY, CDR2 SVGAGI. V dropped 10 bases and J dropped 8; count of bases not matched to a gene: 15. The CDR3 has 15 amino acids. The CDR3 DNA reads TGTGCCAACAGCTACCGCGGACAGGGAGGGGAAAAACTGTTTTTT. This gives the protein CANSYRGQGGEKLFF.

This sequence joins TRBV7-3 and TRBJ2-3; perhaps TRBD2 as D (5 bases). The CDR3 is made up of 14 amino acids. V dropped 2 bases and J dropped 6 bases, with 12 bases sitting between them. Germline V gives CDR1 SGHTA, CDR2 FQGTGA. The CDR3 here is CASSLGGSSDTQYF. Written as DNA, the CDR3 is TGTGCCAGCAGCTTAGGTGGGAGTAGCGATACGCAGTATTTT.

The chain couples TRBV4-1 to TRBJ2-5; the D gene is possibly TRBD1 (7 bases). Trimming took off 1 base at V and 2 bases at J, with 20 bases between the two ends. Germline V gene sequence: CDR1 MGHRA, CDR2 YSYEKL. The CDR3 spans 18 residues. The chain's CDR3 is CASSQVHRGRGAQETQYF. The CDR3 DNA reads TGCGCCAGCAGCCAAGTTCATCGTGGCAGGGGGGCACAAGAGACCCAGTACTTC.

This chain uses TRBV19 with TRBJ2-7; possible D gene TRBD2, 5 bases. V shed 3 bases and J shed 5 bases, with 11 bases lying between them. Looked up from germline, CDR1 is LNHDA and CDR2 is SQIVND (reference sequence). The CDR3 spans 13 residues. CDR3: CASSMTGNNEQYF. CDR3 coding DNA: TGTGCCAGTAGTATGACCGGGAACAACGAGCAGTACTTC.